This entry lists 16 T cell receptor beta chains sequenced from one sample in a study of T cell clonality in common variable immunodeficiency. Profiling relied on immunoSEQ multiplex PCR, and the TCRdb table lists in-frame clones only, not all of them. The sample contains about 52,000 clones, none of them singletons. The sample was peripheral blood mononuclear cells. The origin of the receptors is a person aged 18 to 75 in good health.

CDR3 in amino acids: CASSYRGETQYF. CDR3 DNA (partial): TGTGCCAGTAGTTACAGGGGAGAGACG. This sequence joins TRBV19 and TRBJ2-3, with TRBD1 identical over 7 bases. The CDR3 end lies 3 residues beyond the end of the read and is filled in from the germline J gene. This CDR3 has 12 residues. Per the germline V gene, CDR1 is LNHDA and CDR2 is SQIVND (reference sequence).

This clone was detected ten times or more. CDR3: CASSDGTGESGANVLTF. The sequenced part of the CDR3 DNA is TGTGCCAGCAGTGACGGGACAGGGGAGTCTGGGGCCAACGTC. J is TRBJ2-6 and V is TRBV6-4; 10 bases are shared with TRBD1. The DNA ends 3 residues before the CDR3 does, and the rest of the CDR3 is filled in from the germline J gene. Germline V gene data show CDR1 as MRHNA and CDR2 as SNTAGT. V lost 2 bases to trimming and J lost 1 base; unmatched junction nucleotides: 2. The CDR3 has 17 amino acids.

This clone came up many times. The sequenced fragment ends 3 residues before the CDR3 boundary, so the rest is inferred from the germline J gene. This chain uses TRBV5-6 with TRBJ1-2; 10 positions match TRBD1. V lost 1 base, J lost 4 bases, and 4 bases stayed unmatched. The CDR3 covers 15 residues. Germline V gene data show CDR1 as SGHDT and CDR2 as YYEEEE. The DNA read from the CDR3 is TGTGCCAGCAGCTTGAGAAGGACAGGGGGCTATGGC. Protein: CASSLRRTGGYG. The entire CDR3 reads CASSLRRTGGYGYTF.

This clone was seen repeatedly, ten times or more. From the germline J gene comes the end of the CDR3, since the read stops 3 residues before it. The chain links TRBV7-3 to TRBJ2-1; 7 bases line up with TRBD2. CDR1 is SGHTA and CDR2 is FQGTGA in the germline V gene. V shed 2 bases and J 9 bases; nucleotides not matched to a gene: 10. The CDR3 is 15 residues long. Incomplete CDR3 DNA: TGTGCCAGCAGCTTAGGTGGGACTACCCAGGGTGAG. Protein sequence: CASSLGGTTQGE. The CDR3 in full is CASSLGGTTQGEQFF.

This clone was observed at least ten times. The missing CDR3 end, 3 residues past where the read stops, is filled in from the germline J gene. This chain uses TRBV5-5 with TRBJ2-7; 10 bases align to TRBD2. J was trimmed by 0 bases and V by 3 bases; bases with no gene match: 0. The CDR3 consists of 14 residues. Germline-derived CDR1 and CDR2 are SGHKS and YYEKEE (reference sequence). This CDR3 is CASSWTSGSYEQYF. The sequenced part of the CDR3 DNA is TGTGCCAGCAGCTGGACTAGCGGCTCCTACGAG.

This clone was observed many times. The read finishes 3 residues shy of the CDR3 end, and the germline J gene is used to complete it. This chain joins TRBV7-2 and TRBJ2-3; no reliable D call. Germline CDR1 reads SGHTA; CDR2 reads FQGNSA. V lost 5 bases and J lost 7, with 10 bases in between. This CDR3 has 12 residues. CDR3 sequence: CASSVLSYTQYF. The sequenced part of the CDR3 DNA is TGTGCCAGCAGCGTACTTTCGTATACG.

This clone was seen a handful of times. The read halts 3 residues ahead of the CDR3 end, with the missing end drawn from the germline J gene. The chain couples TRBV7-6 to TRBJ1-5; the D gene is possibly TRBD1 (6 bases). Germline-derived CDR1 and CDR2 are SGHVS and FNYEAQ. V was clipped by 4 bases and J by 1 base, with 20 bases between them. The CDR3 loop spans 18 amino acids. Here the CDR3 reads CASSSYPLGGASNQPQHF. The part of the CDR3 DNA that was read is TGTGCCAGCAGCTCCTACCCCCTGGGGGGGGCAAGCAATCAGCCC.

In regard to this clone: The observed sequence ends 3 residues before the CDR3 terminus, with the missing tail filled in from the germline J gene. The chain couples TRBV18 to TRBJ1-6; a weak D match, TRBD1 (6 bases). The CDR3 consists of 16 residues. V was trimmed by 2 bases and J by 6 bases, leaving 14 bases between them. Germline V gives CDR1 KGHSH, CDR2 LQKENI. The DNA read from the CDR3 is TGTGCCAGCTCACCAATAGCACAGGGAGGTAATTCACCC. This gives the protein CASSPIAQGGNSP. The complete CDR3 reads CASSPIAQGGNSPLHF.

This clone showed up many times. The same CDR3 arises from other DNA sequences in this sample as well. CDR3 DNA, as far as it was read: TGTGCCAGCAGCGCGTACAGCGGAAACACC. Protein product: CASSAYSGNT. The CDR3 in full is CASSAYSGNTIYF. J is TRBJ1-3 and V is TRBV7-2, with no clear D. The CDR3 extends 3 residues past the end of the read, so its final part is completed from the germline J gene. CDR1 and CDR2 (germline): SGHTA, FQGNSA. CDR3 length: 13 residues. V lost 5 bases, J lost 4 bases, and 9 bases lay in between.

This clone was observed many times. The read ends 3 residues early relative to the CDR3; the germline J gene fills the gap. The chain recombines TRBV10-3 with TRBJ2-7; no reliable D call. Germline V gives CDR1 ENHRY, CDR2 SYGVKD. The CDR3 length is 11 residues. Trimming removed 3 bases from V and 5 bases from J, with 5 bases in between. The CDR3 region is CAISDFNEQYF. CDR3 DNA (partial): TGTGCCATCAGTGATTTCAACGAG.

The table lists this clone with a few counts. The sequence runs out 3 residues before the end of the CDR3; the remainder is reconstructed from the germline J gene. This rearrangement joins TRBV19 to TRBJ1-2; a weak D match, TRBD1 (5 bases). Germline V gene data show CDR1 as LNHDA and CDR2 as SQIVND (reference sequence). This CDR3 region has 14 residues. The CDR3 sequence: CASSRDYQNNDYTF. CDR3 DNA (partial): TGTGCCAGTAGTCGGGACTACCAGAACAATGAC. Filled out from reference TRBV19 and TRBJ1-2, the complete variable domain reads DGGITQSPKYLFRKEGQNVTLSCEQNLNHDAMYWYRQDPGQGLRLIYYSQIVNDFQKGDIAEGYSVSREKKESFPLTVTSAQKNPTAFYLCASSRDYQNNDYTFGSGTRLTVV.

A word on this clone: The sequence runs out 3 residues before the end of the CDR3; the remainder is reconstructed from the germline J gene. This sequence joins TRBV18 and TRBJ1-4, with TRBD1 matching over 7 bases. Unmatched junction bases numbered 8, after V lost 2 bases and J lost 8 bases. The germline V gene encodes CDR1 KGHSH and CDR2 LQKENI. CDR3 length equals 15 residues. The CDR3 DNA, read in part, is TGTGCCAGCTCACCAACAGGGGAGTCAAGGGAAAAA. Its protein is CASSPTGESREK. The whole CDR3 sequence reads CASSPTGESREKLFF.

This clone was seen at least ten times. CDR3 DNA (partial): TGTGCCAGCAGCCCACAGGGAAGGTTTTACTATGGC. Protein: CASSPQGRFYYG. The whole CDR3 reads CASSPQGRFYYGYTF. The chain has TRBV11-2 and TRBJ1-2, with D possibly being TRBD1 (6 bases). Coverage ceases 3 residues before the CDR3 finishes, and the germline J gene fills in the end. Germline assignment: CDR1 SGHAT and CDR2 FQNNGV. The CDR3 length is 15 residues. The V and J ends lost 5 bases and 3 bases respectively, with 16 bases between them.

There are many counts of this clone. The read gets to within 3 residues of the CDR3 end, and the germline J gene fills in the rest. The V and J genes are TRBV6-1 and TRBJ1-2; 7 bases fit TRBD1. CDR3 length: 18 amino acids. The V and J ends lost 1 base and 4 bases, in that order; junction bases with no gene match: 15. The germline CDR1 and CDR2 sequences are MNHNS and SASEGT. The covered CDR3 bases are TGTGCCAGCAGTGAAGTGGTGGGACAGCCCAACCAGGGCTATGGC. It encodes CASSEVVGQPNQGYG. The full CDR3 protein reads CASSEVVGQPNQGYGYTF.

This clone came up many times. The read ends 3 residues before the CDR3 terminus; that terminus is restored from the germline J gene. The V and J genes are TRBV5-1 and TRBJ1-2, with TRBD1 matching 9 bases. CDR3 size: 14 residues. The germline V gene encodes CDR1 SGHRS and CDR2 YFSETQ. Here the CDR3 reads CASSSGDRGKSYTF. CDR3 bases read: TGCGCCAGCAGCTCCGGTGACAGGGGGAAGAGC. Drawing the rest from reference TRBV5-1 and TRBJ1-2, the complete variable domain is KAGVTQTPRYLIKTRGQQVTLSCSPISGHRSVSWYQQTPGQGLQFLFEYFSETQRNKGNFPGRFSGRQFSNSRSEMNVSTLELGDSALYLCASSSGDRGKSYTFGSGTRLTVV.

This clone was seen ten or more times. The CDR3 end falls 3 residues outside the read, so it is completed with the germline J gene. The V call is TRBV20-1, the J call TRBJ1-1; D call uncertain. V gave up 4 bases and J gave up 0 bases, with 15 bases separating them. The CDR3 extends over 15 amino acids. Germline V CDR1 and CDR2: DFQATT, SNEGSKA (reference sequence). This chain's CDR3 is CSAIWAEELNTEAFF. Partial CDR3 DNA: TGCAGTGCTATCTGGGCAGAAGAGCTGAACACTGAA.